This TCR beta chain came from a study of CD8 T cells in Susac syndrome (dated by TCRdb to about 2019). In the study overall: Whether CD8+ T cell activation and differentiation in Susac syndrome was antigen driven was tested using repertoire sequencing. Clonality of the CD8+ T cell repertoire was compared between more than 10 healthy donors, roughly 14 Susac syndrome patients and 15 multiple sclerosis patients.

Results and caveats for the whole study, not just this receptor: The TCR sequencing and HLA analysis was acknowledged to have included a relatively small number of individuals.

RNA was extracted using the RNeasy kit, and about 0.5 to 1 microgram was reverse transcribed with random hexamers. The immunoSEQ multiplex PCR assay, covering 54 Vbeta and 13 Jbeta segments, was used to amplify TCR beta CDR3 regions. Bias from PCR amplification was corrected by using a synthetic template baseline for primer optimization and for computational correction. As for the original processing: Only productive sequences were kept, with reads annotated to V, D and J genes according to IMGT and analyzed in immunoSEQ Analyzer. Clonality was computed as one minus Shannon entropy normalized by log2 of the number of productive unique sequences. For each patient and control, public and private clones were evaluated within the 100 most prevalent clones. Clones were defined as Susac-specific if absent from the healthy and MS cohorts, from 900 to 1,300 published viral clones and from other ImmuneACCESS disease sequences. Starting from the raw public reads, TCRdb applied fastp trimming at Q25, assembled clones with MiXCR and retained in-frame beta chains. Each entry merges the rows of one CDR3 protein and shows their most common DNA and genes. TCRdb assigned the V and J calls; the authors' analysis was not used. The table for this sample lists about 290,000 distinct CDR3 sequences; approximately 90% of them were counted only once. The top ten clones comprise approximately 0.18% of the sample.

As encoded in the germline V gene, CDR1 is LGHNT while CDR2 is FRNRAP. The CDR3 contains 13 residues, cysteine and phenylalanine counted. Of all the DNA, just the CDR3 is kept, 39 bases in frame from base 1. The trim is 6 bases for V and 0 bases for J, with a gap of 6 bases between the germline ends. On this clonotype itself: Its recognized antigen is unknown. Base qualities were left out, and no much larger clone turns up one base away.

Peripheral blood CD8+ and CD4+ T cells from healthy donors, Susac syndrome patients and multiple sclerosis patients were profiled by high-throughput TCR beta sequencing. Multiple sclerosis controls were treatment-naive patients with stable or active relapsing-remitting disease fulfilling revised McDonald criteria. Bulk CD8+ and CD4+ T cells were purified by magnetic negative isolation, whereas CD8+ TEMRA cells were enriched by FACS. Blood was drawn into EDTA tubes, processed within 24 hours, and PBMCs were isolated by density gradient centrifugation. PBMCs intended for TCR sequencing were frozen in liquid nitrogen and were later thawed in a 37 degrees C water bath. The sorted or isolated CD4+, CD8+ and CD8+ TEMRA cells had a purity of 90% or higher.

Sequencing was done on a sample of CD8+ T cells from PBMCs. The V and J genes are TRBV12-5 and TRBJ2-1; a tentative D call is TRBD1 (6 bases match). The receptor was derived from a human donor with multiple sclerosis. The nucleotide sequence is TGTGCTAGTGGGGACAGCTCCTACAATGAGCAGTTCTTC. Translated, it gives CASGDSSYNEQFF.